The clone carrying this T cell receptor (beta chain) was picked up a small number of times. The antigen remains unidentified. These data belong to a study of T cell responses to AZD1222 COVID-19 vaccine. For the study at large: Analysis merged second doses at about 4 or about 12 weeks. Notes on the study in general: The donor group comprised mostly white British people and more females; the analysis possibly underestimated clonal diversity. Nearly half of spike-specific TCRs reportedly target unmutated variant regions. The breadth and depth of Spike-specific TCRs increased once two AZD1222 doses had been given.

Profiled with immunoSEQ multiplex PCR; TCRdb holds only in-frame clones, not every one. This table has about 150,000 clones, about 93% appearing once. CDR3 size: 12 residues. V lost 5 bases, J lost 4 bases, and 8 bases lay in between. The chain uses TRBV12-3 or TRBV12-4 and TRBJ1-1, with D unresolved. This sequence was found in an adult in good health. This specimen was peripheral blood, taken on day 0 of AZD1222 vaccination. The CDR3 DNA follows: TGTGCCAGCAGTCGCGGTCCCACTGAAGCTTTCTTT. Its protein product is CASSRGPTEAFF.